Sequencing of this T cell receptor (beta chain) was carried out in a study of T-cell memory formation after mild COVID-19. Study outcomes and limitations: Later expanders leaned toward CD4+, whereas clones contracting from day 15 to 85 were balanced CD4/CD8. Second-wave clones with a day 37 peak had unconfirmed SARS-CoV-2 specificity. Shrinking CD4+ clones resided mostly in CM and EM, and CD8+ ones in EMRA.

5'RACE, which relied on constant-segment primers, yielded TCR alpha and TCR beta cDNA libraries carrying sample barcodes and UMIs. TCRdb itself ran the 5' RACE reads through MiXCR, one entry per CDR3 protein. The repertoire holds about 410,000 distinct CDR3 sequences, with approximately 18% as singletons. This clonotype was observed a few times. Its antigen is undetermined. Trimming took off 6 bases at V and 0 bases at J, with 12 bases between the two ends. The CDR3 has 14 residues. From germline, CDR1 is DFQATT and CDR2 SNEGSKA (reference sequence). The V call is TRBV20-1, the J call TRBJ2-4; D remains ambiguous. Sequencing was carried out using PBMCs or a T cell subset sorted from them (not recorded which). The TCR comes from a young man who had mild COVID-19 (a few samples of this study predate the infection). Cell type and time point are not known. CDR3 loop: CSANRPVAKNIQYF. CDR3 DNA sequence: TGCAGTGCGAATCGTCCAGTAGCCAAAAACATTCAGTACTTC.